The 24 T cell receptor beta chains below all came from one sample that was sequenced in a study of HIV-infected children after antiretroviral therapy interruption (dated by TCRdb to about 2019). The library was obtained by 3' RACE. Sequencing used an Illumina MiSeq. TCR libraries were built from RNA using a 3' RACE protocol with unique molecular identifiers to correct PCR amplification bias. TCRdb ran its own pipeline on the public reads, namely fastp trimming at Q25 and MiXCR clone calling, and kept in-frame beta chains. Every entry covers one CDR3 protein and lists the most common genes and DNA from its rows. Counted in this sample were fewer than 100,000 distinct CDR3 sequences; approximately 6.9% of them appeared once. The top ten hold 1% to 1.3% of the sample. The sample's treatment or condition label, decoded: PENTA 11 planned treatment interruption arm or continuous ART arm. Material: CD45RA+ CD4+ T cells from PBMCs, pooled from several time points, obtained from a donor given antiretroviral therapy, either interrupted or continuous. The sample's cell subset or site, from its label and the paper: naive CD4+ CD45RA+ CD45RO- T cells. All receptors come from a pool of human donors with HIV.

This chain uses TRBV28 with TRBJ2-1; D possibly corresponds to TRBD2 (5 bases). In germline, CDR1 is MDHEN, CDR2 SYDVKM. Trimming cost V 6 bases and J 2 bases, with 8 bases left between them. The CDR3 has 13 amino acids. In nucleotides, the CDR3 is TGTGCCAGCAGAACCGGGACCTACAATGAGCAGTTCTTC. It translates to CASRTGTYNEQFF.

This clonotype was seen at least ten times. The chain joins TRBV6-5 to TRBJ2-3; 10 bases fit TRBD1. With V trimmed by 5 bases and J by 2 bases, 4 bases remained unmatched. Germline CDR1 and CDR2: MNHEY and SVGAGI. There are 15 residues in the CDR3. The DNA for the CDR3 is TGTGCCAGCAGTGCCGGGACAGGGGCCACAGATACGCAGTATTTT. Protein: CASSAGTGATDTQYF.

This clonotype was seen many times. The V call is TRBV5-4, the J call TRBJ2-5; tentative D call: TRBD2 (6 bases). This CDR3 spans 15 amino acids. Germline loops: CDR1 SGHNT, CDR2 YYREEE (reference sequence). The V end was cut by 0 bases, the J end by 4 bases, with 13 bases between. DNA of the CDR3: TGTGCCAGCAGCTTGGCCGCACGGGGAGGAGAGACCCAGTACTTC. It codes for CASSLAARGGETQYF.

The chain links TRBV14 to TRBJ1-3; tentative D call: TRBD1 (5 bases). Germline CDR1 and CDR2: SGHDN and FVKESK. V gave up 4 bases and J gave up 0 bases, with 13 bases separating them. CDR3 length: 16 residues. The CDR3 DNA sequence: TGTGCCAGCAGCCCTAGACAGCAGTCCTCTGGAAACACCATATATTTT. Translated, it gives CASSPRQQSSGNTIYF.

This clonotype appeared many times. The chain uses TRBV29-1 and TRBJ1-1, with D hard to call. The ends were cut back, 1 base at V and 1 base at J, with 10 bases in the middle. In germline, CDR1 is SQVTM, CDR2 ANQGSEA. This CDR3 is built from 14 residues. This CDR3 is CSVEALHGNTEAFF. In DNA, the CDR3 is TGCAGCGTTGAAGCTCTGCACGGGAACACTGAAGCTTTCTTT.

The V call is TRBV28, the J call TRBJ2-7; D is unclear. V was shortened by 3 bases and J by 0 bases, with 9 bases between the two germline ends. CDR3 length: 14 amino acids. Germline V lookup: CDR1 MDHEN, CDR2 SYDVKM. The DNA of the CDR3 is TGTGCCAGCAGTTTGGTCCACGGCTCCTACGAGCAGTACTTC. Its protein is CASSLVHGSYEQYF.

This clonotype was recorded many times. The chain links TRBV11-3 to TRBJ1-6; D is unresolved. The CDR3 is 14 amino acids. V lost 1 base and J lost 9, with 10 bases in between. Per germline, CDR1 SGHNT and CDR2 YENEEA. CDR3 nucleotides: TGTGCCAGCAGCTTAGTCGGCGAGTCTTCACCCCTCCACTTT. Protein sequence: CASSLVGESSPLHF.

This clonotype has ten or more counts. The rearrangement joins TRBV7-9 to TRBJ1-6; D is unresolved. This CDR3 has 15 residues. Trimming pared 4 bases from V and 1 base from J, leaving 8 bases between. Per germline, CDR1 SEHNR and CDR2 FQNEAQ (reference sequence). CDR3: CASSSGSSYNSPLHF. CDR3 sequence (DNA): TGTGCCAGCAGCTCCGGTAGTTCCTATAATTCACCCCTCCACTTT.

This clonotype was picked up many times. This chain links TRBV29-1 with TRBJ2-7; D is perhaps TRBD1 (5 bases). This CDR3 comprises 13 residues. Trimming stripped 4 bases from V and 4 bases from J, with 14 bases between. Germline assignment: CDR1 SQVTM and CDR2 ANQGSEA. Written as DNA, the CDR3 is TGCAGCGTTGCCCTAGGGGCGAAATACGAGCAGTACTTC. It codes for CSVALGAKYEQYF.

This clonotype was seen repeatedly, ten times or more. This chain connects TRBV19 to TRBJ1-1, with TRBD1 identical over 7 bases. The junction had 10 bases not matched to a gene; V was cut back by 7 bases and J by 2 bases. The CDR3 loop spans 15 amino acids. Germline V gene lookup returns CDR1 LNHDA and CDR2 SQIVND (reference sequence). DNA for the CDR3: TGTGCCAGTAAATCGTCCCAGGGGGATAACACTGAAGCTTTCTTT. The encoded protein is CASKSSQGDNTEAFF.

Comments on this clonotype: The junction does not match germline at one end; this may be a read error. In DNA, the CDR3 is TGTGCCGGCAGTTCCCGACAGGAAGCTTTCTTT. Protein: CAGSSRQEAFF. This chain connects TRBV28 to TRBJ1-1; TRBD1 might be the D (5 bases). Germline CDR1 reads MDHEN; CDR2 reads SYDVKM. This CDR3 spans 11 amino acids. The full variable domain, rest sourced from reference TRBV28 and TRBJ1-1, is DVKVTQSSRYLVKRTGEKVFLECVQDMDHENMFWYRQDPGLGLRLIYFSYDVKMKEKGDIPEGYSVSREKKERFSLILESASTNQTSMYLCAGSSRQEAFFGQGTRLTVV.

J is TRBJ2-1 and V is TRBV7-8; D unresolved. V was pared by 6 bases and J by 1 base, with 7 bases between. Germline-derived CDR1 and CDR2 are SGHVS and FQNEAQ. The CDR3 consists of 13 residues. CDR3 sequence (DNA): TGTGCCAGCAGACGGGCGTCCTACAATGAGCAGTTCTTC. Its protein is CASRRASYNEQFF. Full variable domain (missing parts from reference TRBV7-8 and TRBJ2-1): GAGVSQSPRYKVAKRGQDVALRCDPISGHVSLFWYQQALGQGPEFLTYFQNEAQLDKSGLPSDRFFAERPEGSVSTLKIQRTQQEDSAVYLCASRRASYNEQFFGPGTRLTVL.

The J gene is TRBJ2-1, the V gene TRBV10-1; D tentatively fits TRBD1 or TRBD2 (6 bases each). CDR1 is WNHNN and CDR2 is SYGVQD in the germline V gene (reference sequence). This CDR3 contains 17 residues. Trimming took off 0 bases at V and 8 bases at J, with 20 bases between the two ends. This CDR3 is CASSESTPGARFDEQFF. For the CDR3, the DNA is TGCGCCAGCAGTGAGTCGACTCCGGGGGCGCGCTTTGATGAGCAGTTCTTC.

This clonotype came up a few times. The rearrangement uses TRBV12-5 and TRBJ2-7; 8 bases are a match to TRBD1. This CDR3 contains 14 residues. Germline CDR1 and CDR2: LGHNT and FRNRAP. The V gene end was trimmed by 6 bases and the J gene end by 3 bases; junction bases not matched to a gene: 7. The CDR3 spells CASGDRAVFYEQYF. CDR3 coding DNA: TGTGCTAGTGGGGACAGGGCGGTGTTCTACGAGCAGTACTTC.

The table lists this clonotype with many counts. The rearrangement links TRBV29-1 to TRBJ2-5; possible D gene TRBD1, 5 bases. The CDR3 is made up of 12 amino acids. CDR1 and CDR2 from the germline V gene are SQVTM and ANQGSEA. Deletions cut 4 bases from V and 5 bases from J, with 11 bases between. DNA for the CDR3: TGCAGCGTTGGGGTGACAGTGGAGACCCAGTACTTC. This encodes CSVGVTVETQYF. The full variable domain, completed using reference TRBV29-1 and TRBJ2-5, is SAVISQKPSRDICQRGTSLTIQCQVDSQVTMMFWYRQQPGQSLTLIATANQGSEATYESGFVIDKFPISRPNLTFSTLTVSNMSPEDSSIYLCSVGVTVETQYFGPGTRLLVL.

In this sample, this clonotype turned up many times. The chain has TRBV5-1 and TRBJ2-3; D is ambiguous. V gave up 1 base and J gave up 0 bases, with 9 bases separating them. The CDR3 loop spans 15 amino acids. The germline CDR1 and CDR2 sequences are SGHRS and YFSETQ. The CDR3 DNA reads as TGCGCCAGCAGCTTGAACGCGATCAGCACAGATACGCAGTATTTT. It specifies CASSLNAISTDTQYF.

The rearrangement joins TRBV28 to TRBJ2-7; weak D call: TRBD2 (5 bases). Germline values: CDR1 MDHEN, CDR2 SYDVKM. V lost 6 bases and J lost 3, with 18 bases in between. The CDR3 loop spans 15 amino acids. Here the CDR3 DNA reads TGTGCCAGCAGCCTGGCCCCTGAACTAGGCTACGAGCAGTACTTC. The encoded protein is CASSLAPELGYEQYF.

J is TRBJ2-1 and V is TRBV7-9, with D unclear. The CDR3 consists of 14 residues. CDR1 and CDR2 from the germline V gene are SEHNR and FQNEAQ (reference sequence). The V end lost 5 bases, the J end lost 1 base, and 9 bases lay between the germline ends. The CDR3 DNA sequence: TGTGCCAGCAGCCCAGCTGTGTCCTACAATGAGCAGTTCTTC. As protein: CASSPAVSYNEQFF.

This clonotype was recorded many times. V usage is TRBV12-5 and J usage is TRBJ2-7; 9 bases agree with TRBD1. With 0 bases clipped from V and 0 bases from J, the junction kept 3 bases outside the gene matches. This CDR3 is built from 16 residues. CDR1 is LGHNT and CDR2 is FRNRAP in the germline V gene. The CDR3 spells CASGLVLGQGSYEQYF. The CDR3 DNA follows: TGTGCTAGTGGTTTGGTGCTGGGACAGGGCTCCTACGAGCAGTACTTC.

This clonotype appeared many times. J is TRBJ2-7 and V is TRBV11-2; the D call may be TRBD1 or TRBD2 (5 bases each). This CDR3 has 16 residues. Trimming left V 5 bases short and J 3 bases short, with 20 bases between. The germline V gene encodes CDR1 SGHAT and CDR2 FQNNGV. This chain's CDR3 is CASSPWDGTLHYEQYF. CDR3 coding DNA: TGTGCCAGCAGCCCATGGGACGGAACATTACACTACGAGCAGTACTTC.

This clonotype has ten or more counts. At one of its ends the junction is not consistent with the germline gene, which may arise from a read error. The chain recombines TRBV7-4 with TRBJ2-1; D possibly corresponds to TRBD2 (6 bases). The CDR3 loop spans 15 amino acids. CDR1 is SGHVT, CDR2 SQSDAQ, per germline. The DNA for the CDR3 is TGTGCAAGCAGCTTAAGGGACTGGGGGGTTGCTGAGCAGTTCTTC. It yields the protein CASSLRDWGVAEQFF.

In its sample, this clonotype was seen many times. The chain joins TRBV5-1 to TRBJ2-7; 8 bases map to TRBD1. The V gene's germline CDR1 is SGHRS and CDR2 YFSETQ. J gave up 6 bases and V 1 base, and 12 bases lay outside the gene matches. This CDR3 spans 16 amino acids. The CDR3 region has the DNA TGCGCCAGCAGCTTGACAGCTACCGGACAGGGAAGCGAGCAGTACTTC. Amino acids: CASSLTATGQGSEQYF.

This clonotype has ten or more counts. The chain couples TRBV11-2 to TRBJ2-7; 9 nucleotides line up with TRBD2. Germline CDR1 SGHAT, CDR2 FQNNGV. The CDR3 length is 17 residues. The J segment lost 0 bases and the V segment lost 1 base, leaving 7 bases of the junction unmatched. The CDR3 sequence is CASSLVSAGGASYEQYF. CDR3 in DNA: TGTGCCAGCAGCTTAGTCAGTGCGGGAGGGGCCTCCTACGAGCAGTACTTC.

This clonotype appeared many times. V usage is TRBV12-3 or TRBV12-4 and J usage is TRBJ2-6; 9 bases align to TRBD1. The CDR3 has 16 residues. J gave up 2 bases and V 6 bases, and 5 bases lay outside the gene matches. The CDR3: CASRINRGPGANVLTF. The CDR3, as DNA: TGTGCCAGCAGGATAAACAGGGGGCCTGGGGCCAACGTCCTGACTTTC.